Each of the 23 T cell receptor beta chains below was sequenced from the same sample in a study of T cells in Graves' hyperthyroidism and ophthalmopathy. RNA transcripts were the template for amplifying TCR beta CDR3 regions. An initial round of RT-PCR targeting the TCR CDR3 relied on the HTBI primer set. TCRdb ran MiXCR on the multiplex PCR reads and lists one entry per CDR3 protein. The data hold under 400,000 distinct CDR3 sequences, with around 17% observed a single time. Material for sequencing was blood. The receptors shown here come from a man aged 25 to 40 with Graves' hyperthyroidism.

The chain is built from TRBV5-6 and TRBJ2-1; 7 bases map to TRBD2. V trimming: 1 base; J trimming: 6 bases; junction bases outside the gene matches: 7. Germline V CDR1 and CDR2: SGHDT, YYEEEE. The length of the CDR3 is 15 residues. The CDR3 nucleotides read TGTGCCAGCAGCTTGTACGGGAGGAGGCTCAATGAGCAGTTCTTC. Its translation is CASSLYGRRLNEQFF.

This clonotype was seen repeatedly, ten times or more. V usage is TRBV5-5 and J usage is TRBJ2-1, with D hard to call. Per germline, CDR1 SGHKS and CDR2 YYEKEE (reference sequence). The CDR3 has 13 residues. V lost 0 bases and J 6 bases, leaving 7 bases between the germline ends. The CDR3 DNA reads as TGTGCCAGCAGCTTGGATCAGACCAATGAGCAGTTCTTC. It is translated as CASSLDQTNEQFF.

This clonotype has just a few counts. CDR3 sequence: CATSDPLTGSATDTQYF. The CDR3 nucleotides read TGTGCCACCAGTGATCCTCTGACAGGGTCCGCCACAGATACGCAGTATTTT. The chain has TRBV24-1 and TRBJ2-3; 7 nucleotides align to TRBD1. V lost 3 bases and J lost 2; bases outside the gene matches: 10. The CDR3 consists of 17 residues. Germline V gives CDR1 KGHDR, CDR2 SFDVKD.

This clonotype occurred many times. The chain joins TRBV29-1 to TRBJ2-3; D remains unclear. Per the germline V gene, CDR1 is SQVTM and CDR2 is ANQGSEA. The CDR3 has 13 residues. The CDR3 region has the DNA TGCAGTGTCACGGTCGGCCGGACAGATACGCAGTATTTT. Translated, it gives CSVTVGRTDTQYF.

In DNA, the CDR3 is TGTGCCAGCCGGGGTCTAGTAACGAACACCGGGGAGCTGTTTTTT. This encodes CASRGLVTNTGELFF. This sequence joins TRBV18 and TRBJ2-2, with a weak D call TRBD2 (5 bases). Trimming took 8 bases from V and 0 from J, leaving 13 bases between them. CDR1 and CDR2 (germline): KGHSH, LQKENI. The CDR3 is made up of 15 amino acids.

This clonotype was detected many times. This sequence joins TRBV28 and TRBJ2-1; 7 bases fit TRBD2. This CDR3 has 19 amino acids. Losses at the gene ends were 3 bases for V and 2 bases for J; bases not matched to a gene: 16. Per the germline V gene, CDR1 is MDHEN and CDR2 is SYDVKM. The CDR3 DNA reads TGTGCCAGCAGTTTCAGGCGCGGGAGTCGTAGCCTTCCCTACAATGAGCAGTTCTTC. It encodes CASSFRRGSRSLPYNEQFF.

This clonotype was counted at least ten times. CDR3 DNA: TGTGCCAGCAGTTACTTCAGCAATCAGCCCCAGCATTTT. Its translation: CASSYFSNQPQHF. The gene calls are TRBV28 and TRBJ1-5; D remains unclear. V lost 4 bases and J lost 1, with 5 bases in between. The germline CDR1 and CDR2 sequences are MDHEN and SYDVKM. The CDR3 is 13 amino acids. Full variable domain (remainder filled in from reference TRBV28 and TRBJ1-5): DVKVTQSSRYLVKRTGEKVFLECVQDMDHENMFWYRQDPGLGLRLIYFSYDVKMKEKGDIPEGYSVSREKKERFSLILESASTNQTSMYLCASSYFSNQPQHFGDGTRLSIL.

In its sample, this clonotype was seen many times. The chain couples TRBV18 to TRBJ1-6, with D possibly being TRBD1 (6 bases). Per the germline V gene, CDR1 is KGHSH and CDR2 is LQKENI. V was pared by 2 bases and J by 9 bases, with 11 bases between. This CDR3 is 14 amino acids long. CDR3 loop: CASSPSGDGSPLHF. CDR3 in DNA: TGTGCCAGCTCACCATCAGGGGACGGTTCACCCCTCCACTTT.

This clonotype was found many times. The chain recombines TRBV3-1 with TRBJ2-1; D unresolved. This CDR3 is built from 12 residues. CDR1 and CDR2 from the germline V gene are LGHDT and YNNKEL (reference sequence). Trimming took 6 bases from V and 5 from J, leaving 8 bases between them. The CDR3 DNA is TGTGCCAGCAGGCTCTACGACAATGAGCAGTTCTTC. Translation: CASRLYDNEQFF.

The chain joins TRBV7-3 to TRBJ1-1; D not certain. Germline CDR1 and CDR2: SGHTA and FQGTGA. V lost 5 bases to trimming and J lost 1 base, with 11 bases between them. This CDR3 has 14 residues. The CDR3 protein is CASSPQAPNTEAFF. As DNA, the CDR3 is TGTGCCAGCAGCCCGCAGGCCCCGAACACTGAAGCTTTCTTT.

This clonotype was detected many times. The chain joins TRBV12-3 or TRBV12-4 to TRBJ1-1; D remains ambiguous. The CDR3 runs to 14 residues. V was shortened by 4 bases and J by 2 bases, with 11 bases between the two germline ends. The DNA of the CDR3 is TGTGCCAGCAGTTCATACAGTTCTAACACTGAAGCTTTCTTT. This translates into CASSSYSSNTEAFF.

This rearrangement joins TRBV10-3 to TRBJ2-2; maybe TRBD1 (6 bases). Germline V lookup: CDR1 ENHRY, CDR2 SYGVKD. The CDR3 contains 17 residues. The V end lost 1 base, the J end lost 0 bases, and 12 bases lay between the germline ends. The CDR3 nucleotides read TGTGCCATCAGTGAGTTGGAGGCAGGGGCGAACACCGGGGAGCTGTTTTTT. Translating it yields CAISELEAGANTGELFF.

This clonotype showed up many times. The chain couples TRBV20-1 to TRBJ2-3; 9 nucleotides agree with TRBD2. The V gene's germline CDR1 is DFQATT and CDR2 SNEGSKA (reference sequence). The CDR3 length is 15 residues. Trimming removed 3 bases from V and 3 bases from J; junction bases left unmatched: 7. The CDR3 bases are TGCAGTGCTAGGCTAGCGGGAAAATTAACAGATACGCAGTATTTT. This gives the protein CSARLAGKLTDTQYF.

The chain carries TRBV7-2 and TRBJ2-7, with 7 bases lining up with TRBD1. Germline trimming cut 1 base from V and 3 bases from J; bases unmatched to any gene: 3. CDR1 is SGHTA and CDR2 is FQGNSA in the germline V gene. CDR3 size: 14 residues. The CDR3 coding sequence is TGTGCCAGCAGCTTAGGGGCAGGGGGCTACGAGCAGTACTTC. This encodes CASSLGAGGYEQYF.

The rearrangement joins TRBV11-2 to TRBJ2-1, with 8 bases aligning to TRBD2. Trimming took 2 bases from V and 8 from J; bases not matched to a gene: 20. This CDR3 comprises 19 residues. Germline V gives CDR1 SGHAT, CDR2 FQNNGV. CDR3 sequence (DNA): TGTGCCAGCAGCTTATCTGCCCTATTTCCGGGGACTAGTGGGTATGAGCAGTTCTTC. It encodes CASSLSALFPGTSGYEQFF.

In this sample, this clonotype turned up many times. The chain employs TRBV2 and TRBJ1-1; possibly TRBD1 for D (6 bases). Germline V lookup: CDR1 SNHLY, CDR2 FYNNEI. This CDR3 comprises 14 residues. V lost 7 bases, J lost 5 bases, and 17 bases lay in between. The CDR3: CASTQQGLGTEAFF. In nucleotides, the CDR3 is TGTGCCAGCACTCAACAGGGTTTGGGGACTGAAGCTTTCTTT.

The chain combines TRBV5-1 with TRBJ1-3; D may be TRBD1 (5 bases). V lost 4 bases to trimming and J lost 0 bases, with 11 bases between them. This CDR3 region has 15 residues. Germline CDR1 SGHRS, CDR2 YFSETQ. CDR3 in amino acids: CASSSGTASGNTIYF. In DNA form, the CDR3 reads TGCGCCAGCAGCAGCGGGACGGCCTCTGGAAACACCATATATTTT. The full variable domain, with the rest looked up from reference TRBV5-1 and TRBJ1-3, is KAGVTQTPRYLIKTRGQQVTLSCSPISGHRSVSWYQQTPGQGLQFLFEYFSETQRNKGNFPGRFSGRQFSNSRSEMNVSTLELGDSALYLCASSSGTASGNTIYFGEGSWLTVV.

In its sample, this clonotype was seen a few times. The chain recombines TRBV9 with TRBJ2-3; 9 positions agree with TRBD2. CDR1 and CDR2 from the germline V gene are SGDLS and YYNGEE. There are 14 residues in the CDR3. V lost 4 bases and J lost 6; bases outside the gene matches: 6. The CDR3 spells CASSPGTSFDTQYF. In DNA form, the CDR3 reads TGTGCCAGCAGCCCCGGGACTAGCTTCGATACGCAGTATTTT.

The chain links TRBV19 to TRBJ2-3, with 13 nucleotides matching TRBD2. The ends lost 5 bases at V and 6 bases at J; junction bases unmatched: 14. Germline CDR1 and CDR2: LNHDA and SQIVND (reference sequence). The CDR3 has 18 amino acids. DNA of the CDR3: TGTGCCAGTAGTCCCCCGGGCGGACTAGCGGGAGTTGTGGATACGCAGTATTTT. Its protein product is CASSPPGGLAGVVDTQYF.

This clonotype was found many times. The genes are TRBV12-3 or TRBV12-4 and TRBJ1-1, with D uncertain. CDR3 length equals 16 residues. Trimming removed 7 bases at V and 0 bases at J, with 18 bases between. The CDR3 coding sequence is TGTGCCAGCAATCGAAGGGATTGGGCTATGAACACTGAAGCTTTCTTT. Translated: CASNRRDWAMNTEAFF.

This clonotype was seen at least ten times. The V and J genes are TRBV27 and TRBJ2-7, with D hard to call. Trimming removed 2 bases from V and 2 bases from J, with 13 bases in between. Germline V gene sequence: CDR1 MNHEY, CDR2 SMNVEV (reference sequence). The CDR3 extends over 15 amino acids. CDR3 sequence: CASSLASTATYEQYF. The CDR3 DNA reads TGTGCCAGCAGTTTAGCCAGTACAGCGACCTACGAGCAGTACTTC.

The chain combines TRBV30 with TRBJ2-2; tentatively, D is TRBD2 (6 bases). V gave up 1 base and J gave up 8 bases, with 20 bases separating them. Germline assignment: CDR1 GTSNPN and CDR2 SVGIG (reference sequence). CDR3 length equals 16 residues. The DNA for the CDR3 is TGTGCCTGGAGTGAGGAGGCGGGGTCAGCGTTAGGGGAGCTGTTTTTT. Its translation: CAWSEEAGSALGELFF.

The table lists this clonotype with many counts. V gene TRBV30 combines with J gene TRBJ1-1, with TRBD1 as a possible D gene (6 bases). There are 14 residues in the CDR3. V lost 6 bases, J lost 1 base, and 15 bases lay in between. Germline CDR1 GTSNPN, CDR2 SVGIG (reference sequence). This CDR3 reads CACIAGTSNTEAFF. Written as DNA, the CDR3 is TGTGCCTGTATAGCCGGGACATCGAACACTGAAGCTTTCTTT.